The text below deals with one T cell receptor beta chain. This record comes from a study of shared clonotypes between healthy human individuals. Methods used by the authors: ImmunoSEQ output lacked quality scores and full-length reads, limiting matched filtering. Measured with immunoSEQ multiplex PCR; TCRdb has only the in-frame clones, and not every one. V and J calls and clone size are those listed in that table; D and trimming were worked out from the DNA. The sample lists approximately 470,000 clones; over 70% were seen once. None of the donors, who were healthy HIV-negative adults, had recently had acute infections or vaccinations. For genomic DNA, unsorted samples relied on 85 million to 100 million PBMCs. The CDR3 extends over 14 amino acids. V was clipped by 5 bases and J by 2 bases; unmatched bases: 6. CDR1 is LNHDA and CDR2 is SQIVND in the germline V gene (reference sequence).

The source is a woman aged 40 to 50 in good health. Some clones in this sample may be carry-over from other donors' samples. Sequences were obtained from PBMCs. The chain recombines TRBV19 with TRBJ2-7; 7 bases match TRBD1. CDR3 nucleotides: TGTGCCAGTAGTTCCCGGGACAGCCCCTACGAGCAGTACTTC. This translates into CASSSRDSPYEQYF.